This T cell receptor (beta chain) derives from a study of blood T cell repertoires in COVID-19. The wider study: The origin of the acute and convalescent COVID-19 samples was the United States, Italy and Spain. From T cells, B-cell-depleted T cells, or PBMCs came the material, which was cDNA or gDNA.

Under the authors' procedure: Using reference gene primer amplification, nucleated cell counts were estimated. Measured with immunoSEQ multiplex PCR; TCRdb has only the in-frame clones, and not every one. V and J calls and clone size are those listed in that table; D and trimming were worked out from the DNA. In the table there are roughly 170,000 clones, roughly nine tenths of which are singletons. With 6 bases clipped from V and 8 bases from J, the junction kept 12 bases outside the gene matches. In germline, CDR1 is MDHEN, CDR2 SYDVKM. The CDR3 totals 14 residues. This chain connects TRBV28 to TRBJ1-2; TRBD1 matches at 7 bases. The receptor's source is a man aged 65-85 years with active or convalescent COVID-19. The specimen was peripheral blood. CDR3 residues: CASRPRGQGGGYTF. In nucleotides, the CDR3 is TGTGCCAGCAGGCCCCGGGGGCAGGGGGGCGGCTACACCTTC.